Each of the 22 T cell receptor beta chains below was sequenced from the same sample in a study of technical replicates of blood from several donors. Here immunoSEQ multiplex PCR was the method, and the copy in TCRdb shows in-frame clones only, minus some. The top ten hold about 0.28% of the sample, which has approximately 70,000 clones, 95% to 97% seen once. Specimen: T cells isolated from PBMCs. These receptors all come from a human donor in good health.

The chain carries TRBV7-8 and TRBJ2-7; tentatively, D is TRBD1 (6 bases). This CDR3 is 13 amino acids long. Germline values: CDR1 SGHVS, CDR2 FQNEAQ. V lost 7 bases, J lost 0 bases, and 10 bases lay in between. CDR3 region: CASIGQPSYEQYF. CDR3 sequence (DNA): TGTGCCAGCATCGGACAGCCCTCCTACGAGCAGTACTTC.

This chain connects TRBV11-2 to TRBJ1-2, with 7 bases lining up with TRBD1. Germline values: CDR1 SGHAT, CDR2 FQNNGV. Trimming took 4 bases from V and 4 from J; bases not matched to a gene: 6. The CDR3 sequence is 14 residues long. The DNA of the CDR3 is TGTGCCAGCAGCTACCGGGACAGCCCCTATGGCTACACCTTC. Translating it yields CASSYRDSPYGYTF. The variable domain in full, with the rest retrieved from reference TRBV11-2 and TRBJ1-2, is EAGVAQSPRYKIIEKRQSVAFWCNPISGHATLYWYQQILGQGPKLLIQFQNNGVVDDSQLPKDRFSAERLKGVDSTLKIQPAKLEDSAVYLCASSYRDSPYGYTFGSGTRLTVV.

Only one count was recorded for this clone. This sequence joins TRBV11-2 and TRBJ2-7; the match to TRBD2 covers 9 bases. This CDR3 has 17 amino acids. J lost 3 bases, V lost 3 bases, and 12 bases had no gene match. Germline lookup yields CDR1 SGHAT and CDR2 FQNNGV. The CDR3, as DNA: TGTGCCAGCAGCTTCGTCTTCAGGGTAGCGGGAGACTACGAGCAGTACTTC. Its protein product is CASSFVFRVAGDYEQYF.

This rearrangement joins TRBV6-1 to TRBJ1-2; 7 nucleotides align to TRBD1. The ends lost 1 base at V and 2 bases at J; junction bases unmatched: 1. Germline assignment: CDR1 MNHNS and CDR2 SASEGT. There are 14 residues in the CDR3. CDR3 residues: CASSEEGANYGYTF. CDR3 DNA: TGTGCCAGCAGTGAAGAGGGGGCCAACTATGGCTACACCTTC.

The CDR3 spells CASSLLENQPQHF. CDR3 DNA: TGTGCCAGCAGTTTACTAGAGAATCAGCCCCAGCATTTT. The chain couples TRBV28 to TRBJ1-5; D is undetermined. V lost 2 bases and J 4 bases, leaving 6 bases between the germline ends. Germline values: CDR1 MDHEN, CDR2 SYDVKM. The CDR3 sequence is 13 residues long.

The chain links TRBV7-2 to TRBJ2-2; TRBD1 agrees at 9 bases. The junction had 8 bases not matched to a gene; V was cut back by 5 bases and J by 4 bases. The CDR3 spans 16 residues. CDR1 is SGHTA, CDR2 FQGNSA, per germline. The CDR3 here is CASSQSGTGITGELFF. CDR3 DNA: TGTGCCAGCAGCCAATCCGGGACAGGGATCACCGGGGAGCTGTTTTTT.

This chain links TRBV7-9 with TRBJ2-2; possible D gene TRBD2, 5 bases. The V end was cut by 5 bases, the J end by 2 bases, with 15 bases between. Germline V gene data show CDR1 as SEHNR and CDR2 as FQNEAQ (reference sequence). CDR3 length equals 16 residues. CDR3: CASSPFSGSNTGELFF. The DNA of the CDR3 is TGTGCCAGCAGCCCTTTCTCGGGATCTAACACCGGGGAGCTGTTTTTT.

This rearrangement joins TRBV19 to TRBJ2-4; 9 nucleotides match TRBD1. Germline V gives CDR1 LNHDA, CDR2 SQIVND (reference sequence). The CDR3 is made up of 12 amino acids. V shed 6 bases, J shed 8 bases, and the junction held 2 bases outside the gene matches. The CDR3: CASRTGGDIQYF. The CDR3 nucleotides read TGTGCCAGTAGGACAGGGGGGGACATTCAGTACTTC.

V and J are TRBV6-5 and TRBJ1-1; maybe TRBD1 (5 bases). The CDR3 covers 15 residues. Trimming cost V 3 bases and J 6 bases, with 17 bases left between them. Germline CDR1 MNHEY, CDR2 SVGAGI. The CDR3 region is CASSYGVARAPEAFF. DNA of the CDR3: TGTGCCAGCAGTTATGGGGTAGCCAGGGCACCTGAAGCTTTCTTT.

The chain combines TRBV19 with TRBJ1-5; possibly TRBD1 for D (5 bases). V gave up 5 bases and J gave up 1 base, with 15 bases separating them. The CDR3 totals 16 residues. Looked up from germline, CDR1 is LNHDA and CDR2 is SQIVND (reference sequence). The CDR3 coding sequence is TGTGCCAGTAGTCCTATCGGGGGGTCGAGCAATCAGCCCCAGCATTTT. It yields the protein CASSPIGGSSNQPQHF.

This chain connects TRBV27 to TRBJ1-2, with D maybe TRBD1 (6 bases). Germline assignment: CDR1 MNHEY and CDR2 SMNVEV (reference sequence). There are 13 residues in the CDR3. The V end lost 5 bases, the J end lost 8 bases, and 15 bases lay between the germline ends. The CDR3 protein is CASSTVWGQGYTF. The CDR3 nucleotides are TGTGCCAGCAGTACTGTTTGGGGGCAAGGCTACACCTTC.

Only one count was recorded for this clone. The chain has TRBV6-1 and TRBJ2-1; 7 bases match TRBD2. There are 15 residues in the CDR3. Germline CDR1 and CDR2: MNHNS and SASEGT. Losses at the gene ends were 0 bases for V and 8 bases for J; bases not matched to a gene: 7. Here the CDR3 reads CASSEAWREIDEQFF. The CDR3 bases are TGTGCCAGCAGTGAAGCCTGGCGGGAGATAGATGAGCAGTTCTTC.

This chain uses TRBV7-6 with TRBJ2-7; 8 bases align to TRBD1. V lost 1 base, J lost 5 bases, and 13 bases stayed unmatched. Germline CDR1 reads SGHVS; CDR2 reads FNYEAQ. This CDR3 is built from 17 residues. CDR3 in DNA: TGTGCCAGCAGCTTAGGCGGACAGGGCCTTTTTTTCCACGAGCAGTACTTC. Residues: CASSLGGQGLFFHEQYF. The whole variable domain, filled in from reference TRBV7-6 and TRBJ2-7, reads GAGVSQSPRYKVTKRGQDVALRCDPISGHVSLYWYRQALGQGPEFLTYFNYEAQQDKSGLPNDRFSAERPEGSISTLTIQRTEQRDSAMYRCASSLGGQGLFFHEQYFGPGTRLTVT.

The chain joins TRBV7-9 to TRBJ2-1; D remains ambiguous. The CDR3 has 15 residues. Germline lookup yields CDR1 SEHNR and CDR2 FQNEAQ (reference sequence). V lost 0 bases, J lost 3 bases, and 9 bases lay in between. The CDR3 reads CASSLARRLYNEQFF. Written as DNA, the CDR3 is TGTGCCAGCAGCTTAGCGCGTAGACTCTACAATGAGCAGTTCTTC.

The chain uses TRBV4-2 and TRBJ2-7; TRBD2 might be the D (6 bases). V was pared by 3 bases and J by 1 base, with 10 bases between. CDR1 LGHNA and CDR2 YNFKEQ come from the germline V gene. CDR3 length: 14 residues. The CDR3 sequence: CASSQYGTSYEQYF. The CDR3 DNA reads as TGTGCCAGCAGCCAGTACGGGACTTCCTACGAGCAGTACTTC.

V and J are TRBV4-2 and TRBJ1-1; possible D gene TRBD1, 5 bases. The CDR3 loop spans 19 amino acids. CDR1 and CDR2 (germline): LGHNA, YNFKEQ. The ends were cut back, 0 bases at V and 3 bases at J, with 23 bases in the middle. The CDR3 spells CASSQERRQLLLGDTEAFF. Written as DNA, the CDR3 is TGTGCCAGCAGCCAAGAGAGGCGGCAGCTTCTATTAGGGGACACTGAAGCTTTCTTT.

The rearrangement links TRBV7-8 to TRBJ1-4; D unclear. Trimming took off 6 bases at V and 6 bases at J, with 17 bases between the two ends. Germline CDR1 reads SGHVS; CDR2 reads FQNEAQ. The CDR3 has 15 amino acids. The CDR3 loop reads CASRSSRTDYEKLFF. Written as DNA, the CDR3 is TGTGCCAGCAGATCTAGTAGAACTGACTATGAAAAACTGTTTTTT.

The chain links TRBV20-1 to TRBJ2-5, with a weak D call TRBD1 (5 bases). This CDR3 contains 11 residues. The germline V and J ends were trimmed by 4 bases and 5 bases, with 8 bases remaining between them. The germline gives CDR1 DFQATT, CDR2 SNEGSKA (reference sequence). The CDR3 region has the DNA TGCAGTGCTACAAAGGGGGAGACCCAGTACTTC. It specifies CSATKGETQYF.

The J gene is TRBJ1-1, the V gene TRBV7-2, with D uncertain. The CDR3 contains 14 residues. Trimming pared 4 bases from V and 4 bases from J, leaving 13 bases between. The germline V gene encodes CDR1 SGHTA and CDR2 FQGNSA. The CDR3 DNA reads TGTGCCAGCAGCTCAGGAGGAGGGATCACTGAAGCTTTCTTT. It is translated as CASSSGGGITEAFF.

The chain joins TRBV6-5 to TRBJ2-7; TRBD1 might be the D (6 bases). Germline V gene lookup returns CDR1 MNHEY and CDR2 SVGAGI. The CDR3 sequence is 15 residues long. With 10 bases removed from V and 0 bases from J, the gap between germline ends came to 19 bases. CDR3 sequence reads: CATRQTGPLSYEQYF. The CDR3 DNA is TGTGCCACCCGGCAGACAGGACCTCTCTCCTACGAGCAGTACTTC.

The chain employs TRBV5-1 and TRBJ1-3; TRBD1 is a possible D gene (5 bases). V lost 0 bases and J 8 bases, leaving 12 bases between the germline ends. The V gene's germline CDR1 is SGHRS and CDR2 YFSETQ. CDR3 length equals 14 residues. The CDR3 spells CASSLAPGSDTIYF. The CDR3 DNA sequence: TGCGCCAGCAGCTTGGCCCCAGGGTCGGACACCATATATTTT.

The genes are TRBV29-1 and TRBJ2-7, with 11 bases matching TRBD2. V dropped 2 bases and J dropped 1; count of bases not matched to a gene: 7. The CDR3 is 16 amino acids. Germline V gene lookup returns CDR1 SQVTM and CDR2 ANQGSEA. This CDR3 reads CSVELATSGSSYEQYF. CDR3 sequence (DNA): TGCAGCGTTGAATTGGCTACTAGCGGGAGTTCCTACGAGCAGTACTTC.